This TCR beta chain was obtained from a study of beta chain features in type 1 diabetes. Study context: When patients were set against healthy donors, age, gender and cell yields were similar.

General study points: High TCR expression in some cells could lead to their over-representation in cDNA sequencing.

Once sorted, every population was more than 98% pure. Germline V gene lookup returns CDR1 ENHRY and CDR2 SYGVKD. This CDR3 has 12 amino acids. The V and J ends lost 0 bases and 9 bases respectively, with 6 bases between them. The isolated RNA, all of it, was reverse transcribed, so expressed TCRB transcripts were what got sequenced. Here immunoSEQ multiplex PCR was the method, and the copy in TCRdb shows in-frame clones only, minus some. The top ten clones hold about 0.045% of a sample with almost 350,000 clones, around a fifth of them seen once. This clone was seen only a few times. Its antigen remains unknown.

The sequenced sample was naive CD4+ T cells from blood. The source of this sequence is a woman between 18 and 30 years old in good health. The chain is built from TRBV10-3 and TRBJ2-1; D uncertain. The DNA of the CDR3 is TGTGCCATCAGTGAGTCATTCAGTGAGCAGTTCTTC. Its protein is CAISESFSEQFF.